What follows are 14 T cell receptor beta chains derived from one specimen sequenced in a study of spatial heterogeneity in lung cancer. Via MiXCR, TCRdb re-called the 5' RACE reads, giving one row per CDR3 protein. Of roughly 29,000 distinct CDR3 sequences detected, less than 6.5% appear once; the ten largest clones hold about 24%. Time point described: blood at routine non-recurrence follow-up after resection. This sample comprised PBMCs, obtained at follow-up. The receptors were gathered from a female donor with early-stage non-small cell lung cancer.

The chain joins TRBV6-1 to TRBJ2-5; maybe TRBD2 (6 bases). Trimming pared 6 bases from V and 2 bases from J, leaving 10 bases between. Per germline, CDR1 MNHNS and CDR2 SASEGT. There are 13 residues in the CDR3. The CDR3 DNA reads TGTGCCAGCAGCTCCGGGACTCAAGAGACCCAGTACTTC. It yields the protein CASSSGTQETQYF.

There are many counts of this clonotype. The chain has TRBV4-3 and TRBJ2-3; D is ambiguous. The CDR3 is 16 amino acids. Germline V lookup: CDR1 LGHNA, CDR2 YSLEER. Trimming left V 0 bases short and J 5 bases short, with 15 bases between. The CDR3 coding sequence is TGCGCCAGCAGCCAAGATTCACTGCCGCCGCTAGATACGCAGTATTTT. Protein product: CASSQDSLPPLDTQYF.

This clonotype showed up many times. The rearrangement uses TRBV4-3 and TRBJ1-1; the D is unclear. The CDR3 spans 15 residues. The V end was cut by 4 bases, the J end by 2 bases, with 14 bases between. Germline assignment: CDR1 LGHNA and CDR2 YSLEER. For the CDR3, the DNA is TGCGCCAGCAGCCCGAGTCCGGGATTCAACACTGAAGCTTTCTTT. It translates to CASSPSPGFNTEAFF.

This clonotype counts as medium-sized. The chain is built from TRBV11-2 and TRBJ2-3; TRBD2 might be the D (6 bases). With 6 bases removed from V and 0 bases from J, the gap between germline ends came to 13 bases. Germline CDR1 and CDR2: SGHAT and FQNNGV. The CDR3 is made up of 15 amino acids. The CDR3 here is CASSSTRVSTDTQYF. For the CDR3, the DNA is TGTGCCAGCAGTTCGACTAGAGTAAGCACAGATACGCAGTATTTT.

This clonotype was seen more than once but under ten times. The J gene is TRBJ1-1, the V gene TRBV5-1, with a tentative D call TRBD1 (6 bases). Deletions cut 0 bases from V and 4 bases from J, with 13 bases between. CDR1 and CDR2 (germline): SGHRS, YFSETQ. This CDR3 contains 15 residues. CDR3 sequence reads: CASSLAEGEATEAFF. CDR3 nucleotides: TGCGCCAGCAGCTTGGCCGAGGGGGAGGCCACTGAAGCTTTCTTT.

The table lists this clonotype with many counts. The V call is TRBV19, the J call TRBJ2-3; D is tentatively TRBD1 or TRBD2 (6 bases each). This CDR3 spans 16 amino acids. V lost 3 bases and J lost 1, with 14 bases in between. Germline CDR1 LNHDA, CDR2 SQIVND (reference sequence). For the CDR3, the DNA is TGTGCCAGTAGTATTCGATCGGGGGCGGGCACAGATACGCAGTATTTT. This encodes CASSIRSGAGTDTQYF.

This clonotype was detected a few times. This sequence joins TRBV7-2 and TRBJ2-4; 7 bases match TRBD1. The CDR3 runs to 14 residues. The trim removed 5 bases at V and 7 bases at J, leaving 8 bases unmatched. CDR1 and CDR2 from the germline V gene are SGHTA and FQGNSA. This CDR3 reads CASSTRQGNNIQYF. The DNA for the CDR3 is TGTGCCAGCAGCACGAGACAGGGTAACAACATTCAGTACTTC.

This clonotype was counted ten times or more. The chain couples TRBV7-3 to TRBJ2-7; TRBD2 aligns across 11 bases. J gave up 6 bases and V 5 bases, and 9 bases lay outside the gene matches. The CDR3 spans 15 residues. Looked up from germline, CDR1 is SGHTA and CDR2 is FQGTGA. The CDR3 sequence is CASSPTSGTVGEQYF. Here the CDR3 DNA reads TGTGCCAGCAGCCCGACTAGCGGGACCGTTGGCGAGCAGTACTTC.

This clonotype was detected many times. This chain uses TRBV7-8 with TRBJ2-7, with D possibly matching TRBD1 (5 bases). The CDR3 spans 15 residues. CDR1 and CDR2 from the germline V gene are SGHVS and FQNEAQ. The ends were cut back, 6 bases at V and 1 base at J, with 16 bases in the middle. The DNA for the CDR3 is TGTGCCAGCAGACCCAGTAGAGCAGGGTCCTACGAGCAGTACTTC. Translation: CASRPSRAGSYEQYF.

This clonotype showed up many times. The CDR3 nucleotides are TGTGCCAGCAGCTTAGTGAGACAGGGACGGGGCACAGATACGCAGTATTTT. It translates to CASSLVRQGRGTDTQYF. The chain employs TRBV11-2 and TRBJ2-3; TRBD1 aligns across 7 bases. The CDR3 spans 17 residues. Losses at the gene ends were 1 base for V and 1 base for J; bases not matched to a gene: 8. CDR1 and CDR2 (germline): SGHAT, FQNNGV.

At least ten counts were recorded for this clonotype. The CDR3 is CASSLGRGLSQPQHF. The DNA of the CDR3 is TGTGCCAGCAGTTTAGGGAGGGGGCTCAGTCAGCCCCAGCATTTT. The V and J genes are TRBV27 and TRBJ1-5; 7 bases are shared with TRBD1. Per germline, CDR1 MNHEY and CDR2 SMNVEV (reference sequence). V shed 2 bases and J 6 bases; nucleotides not matched to a gene: 7. The CDR3 is 15 residues long.

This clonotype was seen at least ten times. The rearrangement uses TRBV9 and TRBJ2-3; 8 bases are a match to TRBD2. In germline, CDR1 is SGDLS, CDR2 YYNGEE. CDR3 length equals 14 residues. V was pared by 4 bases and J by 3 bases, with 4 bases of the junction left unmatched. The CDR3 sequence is CASSLGTRTDTQYF. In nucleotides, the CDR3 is TGTGCCAGCAGCCTCGGGACTAGAACAGATACGCAGTATTTT. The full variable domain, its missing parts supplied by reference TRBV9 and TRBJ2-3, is DSGVTQTPKHLITATGQRVTLRCSPRSGDLSVYWYQQSLDQGLQFLIQYYNGEERAKGNILERFSAQQFPDLHSELNLSSLELGDSALYFCASSLGTRTDTQYFGPGTRLTVL.

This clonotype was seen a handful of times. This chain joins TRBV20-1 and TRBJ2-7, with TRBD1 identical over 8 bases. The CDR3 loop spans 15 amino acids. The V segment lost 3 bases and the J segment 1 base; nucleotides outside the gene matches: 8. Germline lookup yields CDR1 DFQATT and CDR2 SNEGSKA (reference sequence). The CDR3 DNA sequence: TGCAGTGCTAGTGGACAGGGCCCCAAATCCTACGAGCAGTACTTC. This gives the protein CSASGQGPKSYEQYF.

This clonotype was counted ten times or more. CDR3 sequence: CASGLVLSGSGELFF. CDR3 nucleotides: TGTGCTAGTGGTTTGGTACTGTCAGGGTCCGGGGAGCTGTTTTTT. The chain couples TRBV12-5 to TRBJ2-2, with D perhaps TRBD1 (5 bases). V was shortened by 0 bases and J by 6 bases, with 11 bases between the two germline ends. This CDR3 contains 15 residues. Germline V gene lookup returns CDR1 LGHNT and CDR2 FRNRAP.